This TCR beta chain appears in the sequencing data of a study of identical twins. Study observations and caveats: In cord blood, abundant beta clonotypes had fewer insertions; memory showed no trend. Where beta out-of-frame sequences were concerned, excess twin sharing was weaker. A partial confounding effect on zero-insertion analyses could come from invariant MAIT and iNKT cells.

TCRdb analysed the 5' RACE reads with MiXCR anew, one entry per CDR3 protein. Seen here are 550,000 to 700,000 distinct CDR3 sequences, roughly 20% observed once, and the top ten hold roughly 4%. Germline values: CDR1 ENHRY, CDR2 SYGVKD. The CDR3 runs 16 residues. V gave up 7 bases and J gave up 4 bases; unmatched junction bases: 12. A note on this clonotype: What it binds is unknown.

The same data also went into a second study, on T cells expressing NK-cell markers.

The chain joins TRBV10-3 to TRBJ2-3, with 9 bases that match TRBD2. The sequenced sample consisted of PBMCs. This receptor was obtained from a woman under 30 in good health. DNA for the CDR3: TGTGCCATCAACCGACAGCTGGCGGGAGGGCCAGATACGCAGTATTTT. It specifies CAINRQLAGGPDTQYF.